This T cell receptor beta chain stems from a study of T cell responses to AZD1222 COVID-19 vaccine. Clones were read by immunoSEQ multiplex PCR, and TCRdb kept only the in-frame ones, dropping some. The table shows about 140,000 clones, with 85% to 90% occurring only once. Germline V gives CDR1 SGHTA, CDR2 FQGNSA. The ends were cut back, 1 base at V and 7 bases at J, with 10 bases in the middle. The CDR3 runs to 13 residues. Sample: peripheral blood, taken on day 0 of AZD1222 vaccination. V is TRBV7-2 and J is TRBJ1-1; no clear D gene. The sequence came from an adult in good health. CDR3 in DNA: TGTGCCAGCAGCTTAGGGGGTACAATTGAAGCTTTCTTT. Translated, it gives CASSLGGTIEAFF. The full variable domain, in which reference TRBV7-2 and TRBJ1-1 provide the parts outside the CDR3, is GAGVSQSPSNKVTEKGKDVELRCDPISGHTALYWYRQSLGQGLEFLIYFQGNSAPDKSGLPSDRFSAERTGGSVSTLTIQRTQQEDSAVYLCASSLGGTIEAFFGQGTRLTVV.